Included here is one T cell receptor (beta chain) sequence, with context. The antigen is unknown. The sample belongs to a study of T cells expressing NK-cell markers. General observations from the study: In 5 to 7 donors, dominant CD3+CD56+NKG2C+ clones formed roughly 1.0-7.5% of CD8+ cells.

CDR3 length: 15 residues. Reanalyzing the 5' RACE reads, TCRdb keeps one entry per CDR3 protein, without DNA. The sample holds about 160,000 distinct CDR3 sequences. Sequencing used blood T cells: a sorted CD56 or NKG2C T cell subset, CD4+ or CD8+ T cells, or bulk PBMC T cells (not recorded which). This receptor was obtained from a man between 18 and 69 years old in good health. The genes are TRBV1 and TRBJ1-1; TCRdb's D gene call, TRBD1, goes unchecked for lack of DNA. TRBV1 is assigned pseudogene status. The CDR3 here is CTSSQETGPDTEAFF.